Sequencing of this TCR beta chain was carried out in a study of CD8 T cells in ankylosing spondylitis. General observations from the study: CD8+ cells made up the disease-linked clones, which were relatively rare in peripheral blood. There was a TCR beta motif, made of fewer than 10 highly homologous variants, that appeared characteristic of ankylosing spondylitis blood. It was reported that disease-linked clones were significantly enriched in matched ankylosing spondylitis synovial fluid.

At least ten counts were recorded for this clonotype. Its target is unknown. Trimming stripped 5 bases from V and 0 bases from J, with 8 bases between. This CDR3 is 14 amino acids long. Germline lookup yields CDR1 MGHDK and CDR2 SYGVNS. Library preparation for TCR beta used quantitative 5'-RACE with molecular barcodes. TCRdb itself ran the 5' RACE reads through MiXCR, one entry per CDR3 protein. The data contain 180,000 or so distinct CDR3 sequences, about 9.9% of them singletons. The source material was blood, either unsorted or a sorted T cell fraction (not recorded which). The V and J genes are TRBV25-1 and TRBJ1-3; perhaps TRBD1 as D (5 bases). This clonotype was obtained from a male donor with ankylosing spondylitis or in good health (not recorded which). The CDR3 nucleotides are TGTGCCAGCAGTACAGGCCGCTCTGGAAACACCATATATTTT. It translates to CASSTGRSGNTIYF.